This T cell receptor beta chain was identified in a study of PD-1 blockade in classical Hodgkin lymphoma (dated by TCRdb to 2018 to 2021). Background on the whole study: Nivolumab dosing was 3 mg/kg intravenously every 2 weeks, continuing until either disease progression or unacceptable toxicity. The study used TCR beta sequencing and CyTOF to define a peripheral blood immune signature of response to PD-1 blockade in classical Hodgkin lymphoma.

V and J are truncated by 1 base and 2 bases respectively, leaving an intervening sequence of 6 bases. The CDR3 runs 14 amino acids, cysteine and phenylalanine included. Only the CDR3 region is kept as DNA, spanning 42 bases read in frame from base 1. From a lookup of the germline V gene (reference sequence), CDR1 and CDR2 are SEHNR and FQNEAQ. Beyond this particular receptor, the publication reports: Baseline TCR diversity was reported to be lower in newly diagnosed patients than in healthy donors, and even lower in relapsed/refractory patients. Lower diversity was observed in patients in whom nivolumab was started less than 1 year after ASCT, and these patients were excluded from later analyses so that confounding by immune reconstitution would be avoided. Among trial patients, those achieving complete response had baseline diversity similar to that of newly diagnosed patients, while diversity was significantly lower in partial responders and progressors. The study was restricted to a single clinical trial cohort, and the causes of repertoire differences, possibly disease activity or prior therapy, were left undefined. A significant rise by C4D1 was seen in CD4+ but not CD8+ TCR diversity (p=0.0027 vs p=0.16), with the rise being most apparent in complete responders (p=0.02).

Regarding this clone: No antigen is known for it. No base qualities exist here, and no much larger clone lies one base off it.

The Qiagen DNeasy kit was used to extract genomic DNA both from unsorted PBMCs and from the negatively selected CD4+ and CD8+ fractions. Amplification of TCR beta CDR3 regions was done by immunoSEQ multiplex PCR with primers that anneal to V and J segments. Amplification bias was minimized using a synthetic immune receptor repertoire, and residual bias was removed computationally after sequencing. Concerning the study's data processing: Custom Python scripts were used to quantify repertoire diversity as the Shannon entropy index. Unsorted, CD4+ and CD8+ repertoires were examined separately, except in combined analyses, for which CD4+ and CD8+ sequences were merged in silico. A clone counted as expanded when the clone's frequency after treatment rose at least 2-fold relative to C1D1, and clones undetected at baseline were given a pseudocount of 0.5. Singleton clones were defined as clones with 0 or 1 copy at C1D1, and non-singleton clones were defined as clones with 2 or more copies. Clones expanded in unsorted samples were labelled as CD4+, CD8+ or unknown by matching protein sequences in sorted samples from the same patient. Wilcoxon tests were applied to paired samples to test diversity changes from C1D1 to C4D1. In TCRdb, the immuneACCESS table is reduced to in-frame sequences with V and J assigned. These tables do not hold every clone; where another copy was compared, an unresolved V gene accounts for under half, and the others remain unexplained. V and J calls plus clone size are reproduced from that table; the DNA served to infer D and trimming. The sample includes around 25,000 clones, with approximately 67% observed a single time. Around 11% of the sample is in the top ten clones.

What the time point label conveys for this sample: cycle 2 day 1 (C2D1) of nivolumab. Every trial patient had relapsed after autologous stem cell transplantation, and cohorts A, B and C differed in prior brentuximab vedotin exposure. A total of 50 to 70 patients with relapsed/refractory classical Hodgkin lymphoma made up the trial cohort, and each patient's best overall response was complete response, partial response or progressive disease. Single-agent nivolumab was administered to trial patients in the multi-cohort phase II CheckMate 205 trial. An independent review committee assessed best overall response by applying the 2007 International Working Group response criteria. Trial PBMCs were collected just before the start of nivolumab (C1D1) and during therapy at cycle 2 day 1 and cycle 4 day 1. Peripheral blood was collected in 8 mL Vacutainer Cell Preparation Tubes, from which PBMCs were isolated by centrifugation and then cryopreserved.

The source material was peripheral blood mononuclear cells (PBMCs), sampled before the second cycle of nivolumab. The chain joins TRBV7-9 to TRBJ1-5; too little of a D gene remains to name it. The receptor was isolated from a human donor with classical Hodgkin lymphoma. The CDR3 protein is CASSLGGGNQPQHF. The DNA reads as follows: TGTGCCAGCAGCTTAGGCGGGGGCAATCAGCCCCAGCATTTT.